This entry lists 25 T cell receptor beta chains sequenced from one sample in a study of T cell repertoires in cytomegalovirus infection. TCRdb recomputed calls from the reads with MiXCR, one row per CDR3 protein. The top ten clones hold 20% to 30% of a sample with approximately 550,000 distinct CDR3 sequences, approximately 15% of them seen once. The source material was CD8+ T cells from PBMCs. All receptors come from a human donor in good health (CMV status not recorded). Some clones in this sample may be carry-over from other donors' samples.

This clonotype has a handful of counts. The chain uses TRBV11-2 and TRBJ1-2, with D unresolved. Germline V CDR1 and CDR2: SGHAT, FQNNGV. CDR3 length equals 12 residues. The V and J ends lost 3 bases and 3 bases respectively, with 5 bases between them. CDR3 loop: CASSFMDYGYTF. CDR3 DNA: TGTGCCAGCAGCTTCATGGACTATGGCTACACCTTC.

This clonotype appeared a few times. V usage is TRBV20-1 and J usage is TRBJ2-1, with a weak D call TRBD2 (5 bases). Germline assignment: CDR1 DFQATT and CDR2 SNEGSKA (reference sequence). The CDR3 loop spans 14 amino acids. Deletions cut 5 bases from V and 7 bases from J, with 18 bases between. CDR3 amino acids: CSAPGIPRENEQFF. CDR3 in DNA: TGCAGTGCTCCGGGGATACCTAGGGAAAATGAGCAGTTCTTC.

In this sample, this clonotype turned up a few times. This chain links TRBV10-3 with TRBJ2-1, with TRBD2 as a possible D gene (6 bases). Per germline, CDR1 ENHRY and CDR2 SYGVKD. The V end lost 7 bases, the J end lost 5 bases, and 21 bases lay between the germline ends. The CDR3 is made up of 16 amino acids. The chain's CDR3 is CAIMPEGSPKDNEQFF. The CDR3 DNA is TGTGCCATCATGCCGGAGGGGTCACCGAAGGACAATGAGCAGTTCTTC.

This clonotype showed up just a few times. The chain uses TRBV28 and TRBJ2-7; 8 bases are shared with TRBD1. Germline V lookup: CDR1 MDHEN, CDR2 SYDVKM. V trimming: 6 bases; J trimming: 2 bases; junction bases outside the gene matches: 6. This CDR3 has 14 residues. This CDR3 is CASRLQGVAYEQYF. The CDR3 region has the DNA TGTGCCAGCAGGCTACAGGGGGTAGCCTACGAGCAGTACTTC.

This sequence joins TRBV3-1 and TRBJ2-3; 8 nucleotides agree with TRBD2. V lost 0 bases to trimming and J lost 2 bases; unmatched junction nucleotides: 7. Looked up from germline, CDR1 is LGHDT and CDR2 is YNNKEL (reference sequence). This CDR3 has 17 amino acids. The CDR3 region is CASSQDDSGDYTDTQYF. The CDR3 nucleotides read TGTGCCAGCAGCCAAGACGATAGCGGGGATTACACAGATACGCAGTATTTT.

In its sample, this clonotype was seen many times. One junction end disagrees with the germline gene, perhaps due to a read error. The CDR3 here is CASSAGQGPDTQYF. The CDR3 DNA reads TGTGCTAGCAGCGCCGGACAGGGGCCAGATACGCAGTATTTT. This sequence joins TRBV7-7 and TRBJ2-3; the match to TRBD1 covers 9 bases. This CDR3 spans 14 amino acids. From germline, CDR1 is SSHAT and CDR2 FNYEAQ (reference sequence).

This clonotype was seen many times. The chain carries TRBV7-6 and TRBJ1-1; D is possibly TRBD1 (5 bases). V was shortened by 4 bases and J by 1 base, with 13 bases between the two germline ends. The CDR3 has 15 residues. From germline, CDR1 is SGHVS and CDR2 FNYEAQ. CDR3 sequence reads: CASSSPDTGNTEAFF. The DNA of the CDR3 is TGTGCCAGCAGCTCTCCGGACACGGGGAACACTGAAGCTTTCTTT.

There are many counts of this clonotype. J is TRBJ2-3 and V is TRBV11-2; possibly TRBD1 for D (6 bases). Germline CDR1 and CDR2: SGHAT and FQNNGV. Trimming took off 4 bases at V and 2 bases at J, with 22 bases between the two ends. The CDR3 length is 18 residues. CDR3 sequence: CASSSLSDSKGITDTQYF. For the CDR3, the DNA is TGTGCCAGCAGCTCCTTATCGGACAGCAAAGGGATCACAGATACGCAGTATTTT.

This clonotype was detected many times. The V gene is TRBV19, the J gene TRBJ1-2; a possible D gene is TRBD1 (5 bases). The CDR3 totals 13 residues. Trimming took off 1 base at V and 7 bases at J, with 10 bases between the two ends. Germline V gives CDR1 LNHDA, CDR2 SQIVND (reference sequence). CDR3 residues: CASSIAGDGGYTF. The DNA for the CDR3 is TGTGCCAGTAGTATAGCCGGGGACGGTGGCTACACCTTC.

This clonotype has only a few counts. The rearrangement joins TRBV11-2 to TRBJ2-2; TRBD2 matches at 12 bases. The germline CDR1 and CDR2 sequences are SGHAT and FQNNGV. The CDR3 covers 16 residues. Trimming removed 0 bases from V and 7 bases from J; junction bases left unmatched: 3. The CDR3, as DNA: TGTGCCAGCAGCTTAGAGCTAGCGGGAGGGCGCGGGGAGCTGTTTTTT. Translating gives CASSLELAGGRGELFF.

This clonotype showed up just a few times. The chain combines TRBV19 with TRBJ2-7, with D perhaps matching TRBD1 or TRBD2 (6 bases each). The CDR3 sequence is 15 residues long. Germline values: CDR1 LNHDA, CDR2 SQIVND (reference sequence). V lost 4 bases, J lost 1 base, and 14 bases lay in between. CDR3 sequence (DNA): TGTGCCAGTAGTACCACTAGGGGGGTATCCTACGAGCAGTACTTC. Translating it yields CASSTTRGVSYEQYF.

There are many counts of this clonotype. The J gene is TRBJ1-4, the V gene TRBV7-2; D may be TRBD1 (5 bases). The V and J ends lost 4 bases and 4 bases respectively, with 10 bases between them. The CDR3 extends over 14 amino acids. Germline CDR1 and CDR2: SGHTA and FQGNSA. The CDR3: CASSSPQGNEKLFF. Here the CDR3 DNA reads TGTGCCAGCAGCTCCCCGCAGGGTAATGAAAAACTGTTTTTT.

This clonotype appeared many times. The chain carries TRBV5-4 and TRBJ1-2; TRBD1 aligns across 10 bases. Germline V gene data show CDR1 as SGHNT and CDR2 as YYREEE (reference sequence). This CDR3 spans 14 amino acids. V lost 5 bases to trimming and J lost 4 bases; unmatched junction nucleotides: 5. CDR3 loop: CASRDRGRSYGYTF. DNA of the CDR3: TGTGCCAGCAGAGACAGGGGGCGCAGCTATGGCTACACCTTC.

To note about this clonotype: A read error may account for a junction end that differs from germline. CDR3 in amino acids: CASSLISGRNSYNEPFF. In DNA, the CDR3 is TGTGCCAGCAGTTTAATTAGCGGGAGGAATTCCTACAATGAGCCGTTCTTC. The chain couples TRBV6-5 to TRBJ2-1, with TRBD2 matching over 10 bases. Germline V gene lookup returns CDR1 MNHEY and CDR2 SVGAGI. CDR3 length: 17 amino acids.

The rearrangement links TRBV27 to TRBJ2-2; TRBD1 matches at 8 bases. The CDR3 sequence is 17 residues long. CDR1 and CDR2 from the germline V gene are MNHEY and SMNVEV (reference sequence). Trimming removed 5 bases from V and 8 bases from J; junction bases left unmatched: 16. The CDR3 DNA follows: TGTGCCAGCAGTCCGTTACCTGGGACAGGTGGTTCAGGGGAGCTGTTTTTT. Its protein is CASSPLPGTGGSGELFF.

CDR3 nucleotides: TGTGCCAGCAGTTACTCGTTCCGGGTGAACACTGAAGCTTTCTTT. It codes for CASSYSFRVNTEAFF. V gene TRBV6-5 combines with J gene TRBJ1-1; D ambiguous. The germline CDR1 and CDR2 sequences are MNHEY and SVGAGI. V lost 0 bases and J lost 0, with 8 bases in between. This CDR3 spans 15 amino acids.

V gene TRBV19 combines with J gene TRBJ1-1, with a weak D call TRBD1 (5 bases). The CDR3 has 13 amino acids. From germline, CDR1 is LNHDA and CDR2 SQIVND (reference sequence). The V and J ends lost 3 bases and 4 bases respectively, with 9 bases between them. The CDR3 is CASSIGAATEAFF. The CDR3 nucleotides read TGTGCCAGTAGTATTGGGGCGGCCACTGAAGCTTTCTTT.

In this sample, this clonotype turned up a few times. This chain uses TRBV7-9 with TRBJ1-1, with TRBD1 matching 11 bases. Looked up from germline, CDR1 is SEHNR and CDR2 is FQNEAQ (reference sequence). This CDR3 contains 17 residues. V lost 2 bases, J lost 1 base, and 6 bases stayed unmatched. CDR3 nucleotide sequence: TGTGCCAGCAGCTTACCACGGGACAGGGGGAAGAACACTGAAGCTTTCTTT. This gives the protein CASSLPRDRGKNTEAFF.

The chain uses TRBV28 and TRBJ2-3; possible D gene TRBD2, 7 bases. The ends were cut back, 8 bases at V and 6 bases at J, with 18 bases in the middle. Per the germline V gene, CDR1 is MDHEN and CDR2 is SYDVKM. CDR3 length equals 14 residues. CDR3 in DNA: TGTGCCAGCGTCAGACAAGGGGGGGAGGATACGCAGTATTTT. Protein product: CASVRQGGEDTQYF.

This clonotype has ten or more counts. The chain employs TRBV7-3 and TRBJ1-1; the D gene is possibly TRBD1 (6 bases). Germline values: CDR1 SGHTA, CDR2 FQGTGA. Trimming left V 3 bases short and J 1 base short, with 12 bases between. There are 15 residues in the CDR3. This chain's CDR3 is CASSFPGTPNTEAFF. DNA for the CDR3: TGTGCCAGCAGCTTTCCCGGGACACCGAACACTGAAGCTTTCTTT.

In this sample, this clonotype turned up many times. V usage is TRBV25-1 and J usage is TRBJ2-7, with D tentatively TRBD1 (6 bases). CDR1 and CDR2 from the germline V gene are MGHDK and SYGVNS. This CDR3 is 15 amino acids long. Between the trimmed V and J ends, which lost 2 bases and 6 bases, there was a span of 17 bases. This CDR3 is CASSEGGPQGREQYF. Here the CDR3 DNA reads TGTGCCAGCAGTGAAGGCGGGCCACAGGGACGCGAGCAGTACTTC.

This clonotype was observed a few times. CDR3 residues: CASSYLAGESYEQYF. CDR3 nucleotides: TGTGCCAGCAGTTACCTCGCGGGAGAATCCTACGAGCAGTACTTC. This chain uses TRBV6-5 with TRBJ2-7, with 7 bases aligning to TRBD2. The V segment lost 2 bases and the J segment 1 base; nucleotides outside the gene matches: 5. CDR3 size: 15 residues. Germline V lookup: CDR1 MNHEY, CDR2 SVGAGI.

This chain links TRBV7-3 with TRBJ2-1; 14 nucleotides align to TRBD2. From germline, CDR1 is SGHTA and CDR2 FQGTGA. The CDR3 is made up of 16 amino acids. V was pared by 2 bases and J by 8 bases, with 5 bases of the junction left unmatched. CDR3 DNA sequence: TGTGCCAGCAGCTTAGACGCGACTAGCGGGAGGGATGAGCAGTTCTTC. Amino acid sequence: CASSLDATSGRDEQFF.

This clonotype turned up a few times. The CDR3 region has the DNA TGTGCCAGCAGCCAAGTACAATATGATGAGCAGTTCTTC. The encoded protein is CASSQVQYDEQFF. V and J are TRBV4-2 and TRBJ2-1; D uncertain. Per germline, CDR1 LGHNA and CDR2 YNFKEQ. This CDR3 comprises 13 residues. Trimming took 1 base from V and 8 from J, leaving 9 bases between them.

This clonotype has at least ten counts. CDR3 DNA: TGTGCCAGCAGTACGTCAGCAGCCACCGGCTACGAGCAGTACTTC. It codes for CASSTSAATGYEQYF. V gene TRBV12-3 or TRBV12-4 combines with J gene TRBJ2-7, with D unclear. V shed 5 bases and J shed 3 bases, with 17 bases lying between them. CDR3 size: 15 residues.